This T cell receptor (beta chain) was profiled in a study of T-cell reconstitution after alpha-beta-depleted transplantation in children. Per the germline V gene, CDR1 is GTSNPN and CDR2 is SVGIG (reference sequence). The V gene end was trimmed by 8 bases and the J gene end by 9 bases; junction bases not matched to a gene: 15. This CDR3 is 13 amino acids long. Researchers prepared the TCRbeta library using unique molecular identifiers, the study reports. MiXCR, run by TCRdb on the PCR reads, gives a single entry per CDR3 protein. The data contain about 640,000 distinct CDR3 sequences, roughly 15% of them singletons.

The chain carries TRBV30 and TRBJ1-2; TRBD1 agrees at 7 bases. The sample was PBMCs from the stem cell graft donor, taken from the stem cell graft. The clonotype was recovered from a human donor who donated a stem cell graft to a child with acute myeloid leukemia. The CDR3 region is CAADTGAVGRYTF. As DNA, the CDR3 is TGTGCCGCTGATACAGGGGCAGTGGGGCGCTACACCTTC.